This T cell receptor (beta chain) was observed in a study of cytomegalovirus exposure and HLA in healthy donors. Study-wide context: Researchers found that about 84% of 350 to 500 genotyped donors fell within the Caucasian-associated ancestry cluster.

PCR used 60 Vbeta primers and 13 Jbeta primers. Clones were sequenced by immunoSEQ multiplex PCR, and TCRdb holds only the in-frame ones, with some missing. The sample shows 130,000 to 150,000 clones, around 79% of them seen only once. General study findings and limits: Productive rates of about 87% or about 30% were seen for most TCR beta V segments in an earlier analysis.

Looked up from germline, CDR1 is SEHNR and CDR2 is FQNEAQ (reference sequence). This CDR3 contains 16 residues. The ends were cut back, 4 bases at V and 4 bases at J, with 19 bases in the middle. Points on this clone: Its specificity is unknown.

This chain uses TRBV7-9 with TRBJ2-5, with D hard to call. The specimen was PBMCs. The TCR sequence derives from a man between 18 and 35 years old in good health and CMV-seronegative. The CDR3: CASSSTRFRRLETQYF. CDR3 nucleotide sequence: TGTGCCAGCAGCTCGACCCGCTTTCGGCGGTTAGAGACCCAGTACTTC.